This T cell receptor (beta chain) was recorded in a study of CXCR3-negative and CXCR3-positive naive CD8 T cells. Study observations and caveats: Researchers report that CXCR3-positive naive cells carry more hydrophobic TRB CDR3s than CXCR3-negative naive cells. Relative to memory CD8+ cells, whose diversity was much lower, both naive subsets had comparably high diversity. For naive cells, CXCR3-negative and CXCR3-positive subsets had similar TRBV-TRBJ usage; for memory cells, usage differed.

Through 5' RACE with UMI labels, the TRB cDNA libraries were prepared. Each CDR3 protein gets one entry in TCRdb, which reprocessed the 5' RACE reads and gives no DNA. The listing records 60,000 to 70,000 distinct CDR3 sequences. Germline V gene sequence: CDR1 LNHNV, CDR2 YYDKDF (reference sequence). This CDR3 spans 14 amino acids. On this clonotype: Its antigen is unknown.

Sequencing used naive CXCR3+ CD8+ T cells from blood. Subset reported: CD45RO-CCR7+CD27+CD95- naive CD8+ T cells expressing CXCR3 (TNR3+). This clonotype was obtained from a human donor in good health. Some clones in this sample may be carry-over from other donors' samples. The V and J genes are TRBV15 and TRBJ2-7; TCRdb calls TRBD1, which cannot be checked without DNA. CDR3 amino acids: CATSRDPAPGEQYF.